This T cell receptor (beta chain) was recovered during a study of blood T cell repertoires in COVID-19. The overall study: Collection of acute and convalescent COVID-19 samples took place in the United States, Italy and Spain. From T cells, B-cell-depleted T cells, or PBMCs came the material, which was cDNA or gDNA.

The germline CDR1 and CDR2 sequences are LGHNT and FRNRAP. Trimming left V 2 bases short and J 8 bases short, with 18 bases between. The CDR3 is 15 amino acids. Per the original methods: Amplification of reference gene primers was used by the study to estimate nucleated cell counts. The protocol was immunoSEQ multiplex PCR, while the TCRdb copy is restricted to in-frame clones and leaves out a portion. V, J and clone size reflect that table, while D and trimming were determined from the DNA. The table lists about 42,000 clones, 89% of them singletons. The sequenced material came from peripheral blood. This receptor was taken from a human donor in a cohort sampled during active COVID-19. J is TRBJ2-5 and V is TRBV12-5; D possibly corresponds to TRBD1 (5 bases). The CDR3 nucleotides are TGTGCTAGTGGTTTGCCCGGCACGGCCCAGGGTACCCAGTACTTC. Encoded protein: CASGLPGTAQGTQYF. Looking up the rest from reference TRBV12-5 and TRBJ2-5 gives the full variable domain: DARVTQTPRHKVTEMGQEVTMRCQPILGHNTVFWYRQTMMQGLELLAYFRNRAPLDDSGMPKDRFSAEMPDATLATLKIQPSEPRDSAVYFCASGLPGTAQGTQYFGPGTRLLVL.